One sample yielded the 16 T cell receptor beta chains listed below, sequenced in a study of human T cells and chemical hapten exposure. Indicated time point: patch test 3, about 24 weeks after DPC sensitization. Sample treatment: therapeutic diphenylcyclopropenone sensitization with weekly scalp DPC. TCRdb reprocessed the RACE reads with MiXCR, giving one entry per CDR3 protein. The sample yields some 110,000 distinct CDR3 sequences, approximately 36% seen once. Sequences were derived from whole blood, sampled in connection with sensitization to the hapten diphenylcyclopropenone (DPC). Source of these receptors: a man aged 40-49 years with alopecia areata. Some clones in this sample may be carry-over from other donors' samples.

V and J are TRBV29-1 and TRBJ2-7; D is perhaps TRBD2 (5 bases). CDR3 length equals 12 residues. V was shortened by 7 bases and J by 7 bases, with 17 bases between the two germline ends. From germline, CDR1 is SQVTM and CDR2 ANQGSEA. CDR3 sequence (DNA): TGCAGCGCCCAACCAGATAGGGAGGAGCAGTACTTC. As protein: CSAQPDREEQYF.

CDR3 region: CASSLEASGTDTQYF. The CDR3 DNA is TGTGCCAGCAGCTTAGAGGCTAGCGGGACAGATACGCAGTATTTT. The gene calls are TRBV7-2 and TRBJ2-3, with 8 bases aligning to TRBD2. This CDR3 has 15 residues. Germline CDR1 reads SGHTA; CDR2 reads FQGNSA. Trimming at V came to 1 base and at J to 3 bases, leaving 3 bases not matched to a gene.

The rearrangement uses TRBV5-5 and TRBJ1-1; D gene unclear. CDR1 and CDR2 from the germline V gene are SGHKS and YYEKEE (reference sequence). The CDR3 runs to 14 residues. Trimming removed 1 base from V and 1 base from J, with 8 bases in between. CDR3 region: CASSLQEPNTEAFF. The CDR3 nucleotides read TGTGCCAGCAGCTTGCAGGAGCCGAACACTGAAGCTTTCTTT.

This chain connects TRBV6-2 or TRBV6-3 to TRBJ1-1; D perhaps matches TRBD1 (5 bases). This CDR3 has 15 amino acids. Per germline, CDR1 MNHEY and CDR2 SVGEGT. With 7 bases removed from V and 3 bases from J, the gap between germline ends came to 18 bases. The CDR3 DNA reads as TGTGCCAGCACCCTACGCCAGCGGGGGGACACTGAAGCTTTCTTT. It encodes CASTLRQRGDTEAFF.

The V and J genes are TRBV27 and TRBJ2-7; 7 positions match TRBD2. The CDR3 contains 17 residues. V shed 1 base and J 0 bases; nucleotides not matched to a gene: 9. Germline V gene lookup returns CDR1 MNHEY and CDR2 SMNVEV (reference sequence). The CDR3 sequence is CASSLFPPPGGSYEQYF. Here the CDR3 DNA reads TGTGCCAGCAGTTTATTCCCCCCACCGGGGGGCTCCTACGAGCAGTACTTC.

This clonotype appeared a few times. The V gene is TRBV12-3 or TRBV12-4, the J gene TRBJ1-3; TRBD1 might be the D (6 bases). There are 14 residues in the CDR3. V was clipped by 6 bases and J by 0 bases, with 9 bases between them. CDR3 protein: CASRETGSGNTIYF. The CDR3 nucleotides are TGTGCCAGCAGGGAGACAGGCTCTGGAAACACCATATATTTT.

This clonotype has more than one count but fewer than ten. The rearrangement joins TRBV5-1 to TRBJ2-5; D not certain. The CDR3 has 15 amino acids. Per germline, CDR1 SGHRS and CDR2 YFSETQ. V was trimmed by 4 bases and J by 4 bases, leaving 17 bases between them. The CDR3 bases are TGCGCCAGCAGCGTAGACGGACCCATGAGAGAGACCCAGTACTTC. Amino acid sequence: CASSVDGPMRETQYF.

V gene TRBV29-1 combines with J gene TRBJ2-3, with TRBD2 matching over 10 bases. V lost 8 bases and J lost 2; bases outside the gene matches: 10. This CDR3 has 15 residues. CDR1 and CDR2 from the germline V gene are SQVTM and ANQGSEA. The CDR3 DNA sequence: TGCAGCTCCTGGACTAGCGGCCGAGACACAGATACGCAGTATTTT. Translating it yields CSSWTSGRDTDTQYF.

This clonotype was observed a handful of times. The V and J genes are TRBV3-1 and TRBJ2-7; D ambiguous. Germline CDR1 LGHDT, CDR2 YNNKEL (reference sequence). This CDR3 has 13 amino acids. The ends were cut back, 0 bases at V and 4 bases at J, with 7 bases in the middle. The CDR3 nucleotides read TGTGCCAGCAGCCAAGATTTGGGGTACGAGCAGTACGTC. It codes for CASSQDLGYEQYV.

There are a few counts of this clonotype. V usage is TRBV10-3 and J usage is TRBJ2-4, with D perhaps matching TRBD2 (5 bases). V was shortened by 0 bases and J by 14 bases, with 14 bases between the two germline ends. The germline gives CDR1 ENHRY, CDR2 SYGVKD. The CDR3 loop spans 13 amino acids. CDR3 sequence: CAISESVASREYF. Here the CDR3 DNA reads TGTGCCATCAGTGAGTCAGTCGCTAGCCGGGAGTACTTC.

This clonotype was counted only a few times. This chain joins TRBV28 and TRBJ1-5; 8 bases agree with TRBD1. Per the germline V gene, CDR1 is MDHEN and CDR2 is SYDVKM. The length of the CDR3 is 16 residues. The V segment lost 3 bases and the J segment 2 bases; nucleotides outside the gene matches: 6. In DNA form, the CDR3 reads TGTGCCAGCAGTTTTAGAAGGACAGGGCGCAATCAGCCCCAGCATTTT. As protein: CASSFRRTGRNQPQHF.

This sequence joins TRBV28 and TRBJ2-3; possibly TRBD2 for D (5 bases). V was pared by 5 bases and J by 8 bases, with 14 bases between. The CDR3 consists of 13 residues. Germline V CDR1 and CDR2: MDHEN, SYDVKM. The CDR3 spells CASSEGPLGTQYF. The CDR3 DNA reads as TGTGCCAGCAGTGAGGGTCCTTTAGGTACGCAGTATTTT.

In its sample, this clonotype was seen a few times. The chain carries TRBV4-3 and TRBJ2-7; TRBD2 agrees at 12 bases. J gave up 2 bases and V 4 bases, and 3 bases lay outside the gene matches. Germline V lookup: CDR1 LGHNA, CDR2 YSLEER. The CDR3 is 15 residues long. Here the CDR3 reads CASSLRLAGAYEQYF. Here the CDR3 DNA reads TGCGCCAGCAGCCTCCGACTAGCGGGAGCCTACGAGCAGTACTTC.

The J gene is TRBJ2-3, the V gene TRBV11-2; tentative D call: TRBD1 (5 bases). V was shortened by 5 bases and J by 10 bases, with 16 bases between the two germline ends. The CDR3 covers 13 residues. From germline, CDR1 is SGHAT and CDR2 FQNNGV. The CDR3 DNA reads as TGTGCCAGCAGCAGTCAGGGCCTACCCGCGCAGTATTTT. Translated: CASSSQGLPAQYF.

The V and J genes are TRBV5-4 and TRBJ2-5; D gene ambiguous. Between the trimmed V and J ends, which lost 4 bases and 2 bases, there was a span of 6 bases. This CDR3 comprises 12 residues. Per germline, CDR1 SGHNT and CDR2 YYREEE (reference sequence). The DNA of the CDR3 is TGTGCCAGCAGCCCCGATCAAGAGACCCAGTACTTC. It translates to CASSPDQETQYF.

The V and J genes are TRBV5-1 and TRBJ2-5, with 7 positions matching TRBD2. V was clipped by 4 bases and J by 5 bases; unmatched bases: 8. The germline CDR1 and CDR2 sequences are SGHRS and YFSETQ. CDR3 length equals 14 residues. As DNA, the CDR3 is TGCGCCAGCAGCGTCACTAGCGCCGGGGAGACCCAGTACTTC. Translating it yields CASSVTSAGETQYF.